This TCR beta chain originates from a study of T-cell reconstitution after alpha-beta-depleted transplantation in children (dated by TCRdb to 2016 to 2017). Some background on the complete study: Using TCR repertoire profiling, the study followed T-cell immune reconstitution in a quantitative way in children after TCRalphabeta/CD19-depleted allogeneic hematopoietic cell transplantation.

The treatment or condition label corresponds to: allogeneic hematopoietic cell transplantation with graft depleted of TCRalphabeta T cells and CD19 B cells. TCRalphabeta/CD19-depleted allogeneic hematopoietic cell grafts were given to the transplant recipients, all of whom were children. This clonotype was recorded many times. Its antigen is currently not known. Base qualities are not recorded, but no much larger clone differs from it by a single base. Libraries were built with PCR. Sequencing used an Illumina HiSeq 2500. Molecular barcoding was employed in the preparation of TCR libraries, with unique molecular identifiers being used to normalize TCRbeta repertoire quantification. Using fastp trimming at Q25 and MiXCR clonotype assembly, TCRdb reanalyzed the public sequencing data and kept in-frame beta chains. Every entry covers one CDR3 protein and lists the most common genes and DNA from its rows. This sample is represented by hundreds of thousands of distinct CDR3 sequences; roughly 13% of them were singletons. The ten largest clonotypes hold approximately 0.8% of the sample.

Points the paper makes about the study in general: In some patients, the high TCRbeta diversity seen at day 60 was put down to recipient T cells and intrathymic progenitors that had survived conditioning. The apparently early recovery of alphabetaT-cell counts about two months after transplant reportedly depended on only several hundred rapidly expanded clones that came from non-depleted graft cells. Hyperexpanded clone frequencies declined over subsequent months; after one year, T-cell counts and TCRbeta diversity were mostly attributed to newly produced T cells.

According to the germline V gene, CDR1 reads SGDLS and CDR2 reads YYNGEE. V trim: 0 bases; J trim: 2 bases; unmatched bases: 4. Including cysteine and phenylalanine, the CDR3 has 17 amino acids. The kept DNA is CDR3 alone, 51 bases in frame from the first base. Source: PBMCs, taken before TCRalphabeta/CD19-depleted stem cell transplant. The chain uses TRBV9 and TRBJ2-2; the junction holds 10 bases that match TRBD2. The receptor was derived from a girl aged 2 to 10 with congenital amegakaryocytic thrombocytopenia, due to receive a stem cell transplant. CDR3 region: CASSVGVLAGNTGELFF. The base sequence is TGTGCCAGCAGCGTAGGTGTACTAGCGGGAAACACCGGGGAGCTGTTTTTT.